The following is a T cell receptor (beta chain) sequence with its context. A much larger clone lies a single base off, so this may be a read error. PCR was performed a second time for about 7 to 11 cycles using a sample-barcoded 5' primer and a J-beta primer mix. All samples yielded 2.5 million or more CDR3-containing paired-end reads. TCRdb passed the 5' RACE reads through MiXCR, listing each CDR3 protein once. This table holds under 850,000 distinct CDR3 sequences, around 36% found once. The sample originates from a study of blood T cells in healthy people across ages. The CDR3 extends over 13 amino acids. Trimming stripped 6 bases from V and 10 bases from J, with 16 bases between.

The sequence was obtained from a man between 18 and 29 years old in good health. This chain joins TRBV12-3 or TRBV12-4 and TRBJ1-5, with unresolved D. Sequenced sample: blood. The CDR3 is CASSTRTGSPQHF. The CDR3 DNA follows: TGTGCCAGCAGCACGCGCACGGGATCTCCCCAGCATTTT.